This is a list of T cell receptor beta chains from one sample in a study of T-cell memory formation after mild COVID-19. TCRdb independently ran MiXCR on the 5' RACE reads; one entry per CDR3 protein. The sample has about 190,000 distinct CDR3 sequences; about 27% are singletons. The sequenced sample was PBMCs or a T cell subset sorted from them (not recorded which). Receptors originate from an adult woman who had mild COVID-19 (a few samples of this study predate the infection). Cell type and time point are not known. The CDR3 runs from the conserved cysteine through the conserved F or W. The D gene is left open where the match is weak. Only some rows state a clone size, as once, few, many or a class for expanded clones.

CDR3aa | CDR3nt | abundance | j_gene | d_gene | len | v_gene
CASSLGPLTRNQPQHF | TGTGCCAGCAGCTTAGGGCCGCTGACCCGAAATCAGCCCCAGCATTTT | - | TRBJ1-5 | - | 16 | TRBV7-2
CASSTMGQNTGELFF | TGCGCCAGCAGCACCATGGGACAGAACACCGGGGAGCTGTTTTTT | - | TRBJ2-2 | - | 15 | TRBV5-1
CASSSLAGDLNEQFF | TGTGCCAGCAGCTCCCTAGCGGGAGATTTGAATGAGCAGTTCTTC | few | TRBJ2-1 | TRBD2 | 15 | TRBV7-8
CASSVDDRGIHTEAFF | TGTGCCAGCAGCGTAGACGACAGGGGCATCCACACTGAAGCTTTCTTT | few | TRBJ1-1 | TRBD1 | 16 | TRBV9
CASSRSLAGAHNEQFF | TGCGCCAGCAGCCGATCACTAGCGGGGGCCCACAATGAGCAGTTCTTC | once | TRBJ2-1 | TRBD2 | 16 | TRBV5-1
CASSLERGRGTEAFF | TGCGCCAGCAGCTTGGAGCGGGGGCGAGGCACTGAAGCTTTCTTT | few | TRBJ1-1 | - | 15 | TRBV5-1
CASSSDLGIQYF | TGTGCCAGCAGTTCTGACCTGGGAATTCAGTACTTC | - | TRBJ2-4 | - | 12 | TRBV12-3/TRBV12-4
CASSYRSTEYGNTIYF | TGTGCCAGCAGTTACCGGTCAACAGAGTATGGAAACACCATATATTTT | - | TRBJ1-3 | - | 16 | TRBV6-6
CASSPRAWYTGELFF | TGTGCCAGCAGCCCCCGGGCGTGGTACACCGGGGAGCTGTTTTTT | - | TRBJ2-2 | - | 15 | TRBV5-6
CASSPQTSGEQFF | TGTGCCAGCAGTCCCCAGACAAGCGGCGAGCAGTTCTTC | few | TRBJ2-1 | - | 13 | TRBV12-3/TRBV12-4
CASSLVWGRYNEQFF | TGTGCCAGCAGCTTGGTCTGGGGGCGCTACAATGAGCAGTTCTTC | many | TRBJ2-1 | - | 15 | TRBV5-6
CASSQERGLLQYF | TGCGCCAGCAGCCAAGAGAGAGGGTTGCTACAGTACTTC | few | TRBJ2-7 | - | 13 | TRBV4-1
CASSPRGLAGAVIYNEQFF | TGTGCCAGCAGCCCACGAGGGCTAGCGGGGGCCGTTATCTACAATGAGCAGTTCTTC | - | TRBJ2-1 | TRBD2 | 19 | TRBV13
CASSSPGVAGGPDTQYF | TGTGCCAGCAGTTCCCCTGGGGTGGCGGGAGGGCCGGATACGCAGTATTTT | - | TRBJ2-3 | TRBD2 | 17 | TRBV12-3/TRBV12-4
CASSLDPGTGRGAFF | TGTGCCAGCAGCTTAGACCCCGGGACAGGGAGGGGAGCTTTCTTT | few | TRBJ1-1 | TRBD1 | 15 | TRBV7-2
CASSPRGQGRRETQYF | TGTGCCAGCAGCCCAAGGGGGCAGGGAAGGCGGGAGACCCAGTACTTC | - | TRBJ2-5 | TRBD1 | 16 | TRBV12-3/TRBV12-4
CASSQTGRAGELFF | TGTGCCAGCAGCCAGACAGGACGTGCCGGGGAGCTGTTTTTT | - | TRBJ2-2 | - | 14 | TRBV3-1
CAWRGRVLTGHEQFF | TGTGCCTGGAGGGGGCGGGTCCTCACTGGGCATGAGCAGTTCTTC | - | TRBJ2-1 | - | 15 | TRBV30
CASSYNRLAGKETQYF | TGTGCCAGCAGTTACAACCGACTAGCGGGGAAAGAGACCCAGTACTTC | few | TRBJ2-5 | TRBD2 | 16 | TRBV2
CASSYGTGANSPLHF | TGTGCCAGCAGCTACGGGACAGGGGCGAATTCACCCCTCCACTTT | few | TRBJ1-6 | TRBD1 | 15 | TRBV5-5
CSASSGQGGNQPQHF | TGCAGTGCTAGTTCGGGGCAGGGAGGCAATCAGCCCCAGCATTTT | - | TRBJ1-5 | - | 15 | TRBV20-1
CASSLGAGGRDTQYF | TGTGCCAGCAGCTTAGGGGCAGGGGGCCGGGATACGCAGTATTTT | - | TRBJ2-3 | TRBD1 | 15 | TRBV7-7
CSVEGRGAGGLHRSYEQYF | TGCAGCGTTGAAGGTCGGGGAGCGGGAGGTCTCCACCGTTCCTACGAGCAGTACTTC | few | TRBJ2-7 | TRBD2 | 19 | TRBV29-1
CASSVDRVVYQPQHF | TGTGCCAGCAGTGTAGACAGGGTAGTATACCAGCCCCAGCATTTT | few | TRBJ1-5 | TRBD1 | 15 | TRBV2
CSAGLAGGLETQYF | TGCAGCGCCGGACTAGCGGGGGGGCTGGAGACCCAGTACTTC | - | TRBJ2-5 | TRBD2 | 14 | TRBV29-1
CASSQGAAPGETQYF | TGTGCCAGCAGCCAAGGGGCGGCTCCGGGGGAGACCCAGTACTTC | few | TRBJ2-5 | - | 15 | TRBV4-2
CAGSARGSGNTIYF | TGTGCCGGATCGGCGAGGGGCTCTGGAAACACCATATATTTT | - | TRBJ1-3 | - | 14 | TRBV11-2
CASSKEGLAGGDTQYF | TGTGCCAGCAGCAAAGAGGGACTAGCGGGAGGGGATACGCAGTATTTT | few | TRBJ2-3 | - | 16 | TRBV21-1
CASSYGAGGWTEAFF | TGTGCCAGCAGCTACGGTGCAGGGGGATGGACTGAAGCTTTCTTT | - | TRBJ1-1 | TRBD1 | 15 | TRBV7-9
CASSPLGLQETQYF | TGTGCCAGCAGCCCGCTAGGTCTCCAAGAGACCCAGTACTTC | few | TRBJ2-5 | - | 14 | TRBV7-2
CASTRRDRNTEAFF | TGTGCCTCTACCCGCCGGGACCGAAACACTGAAGCTTTCTTT | - | TRBJ1-1 | - | 14 | TRBV30
CASSSRDGGPYEQYF | TGTGCCAGCAGCTCCCGGGACGGAGGGCCCTACGAGCAGTACTTC | - | TRBJ2-7 | - | 15 | TRBV7-2
CASSVEGVRELFF | TGTGCCAGCAGCGTAGAAGGGGTGAGGGAGCTGTTTTTT | - | TRBJ2-2 | - | 13 | TRBV9
CASSQDLGQGGSEQYF | TGTGCCAGCAGCCAAGATCTCGGGCAGGGTGGGTCCGAGCAGTACTTC | few | TRBJ2-7 | - | 16 | TRBV3-1
CSVLLAGDYEQYF | TGCAGCGTTTTACTAGCGGGAGACTACGAGCAGTACTTC | - | TRBJ2-7 | TRBD2 | 13 | TRBV29-1
CASSPLGQNTGELFF | TGTGCCAGCAGCCCGCTGGGACAGAACACCGGGGAGCTGTTTTTT | few | TRBJ2-2 | - | 15 | TRBV5-6
CASSIGGQPQHF | TGTGCCAGTAGTATAGGTGGTCAGCCCCAGCATTTT | once | TRBJ1-5 | - | 12 | TRBV19
CASSEPRGEQYF | TGTGCCAGCAGTGAACCCCGGGGCGAGCAGTACTTC | few | TRBJ2-7 | - | 12 | TRBV2
CASSLNGPPTDTQYF | TGCGCCAGCAGCTTGAACGGGCCCCCGACAGATACGCAGTATTTT | - | TRBJ2-3 | - | 15 | TRBV5-1
CAISRDGQETQYF | TGTGCCATCAGCAGGGACGGACAAGAGACCCAGTACTTC | few | TRBJ2-5 | - | 13 | TRBV10-3
CSARDPMNTEAFF | TGCAGTGCTAGAGATCCGATGAACACTGAAGCTTTCTTT | few | TRBJ1-1 | - | 13 | TRBV20-1
CASSSARAAGYEQYF | TGTGCCAGCAGCTCCGCCCGGGCGGCGGGATACGAGCAGTACTTC | - | TRBJ2-7 | - | 15 | TRBV7-9
CASLSGVSIPNF | TGTGCCAGCCTCTCAGGGGTCAGCATCCCGAACTTC | few | TRBJ1-2 | - | 12 | TRBV2
CASSSGDYSYEQYF | TGTGCCAGCAGCAGCGGGGACTACTCCTACGAGCAGTACTTC | few | TRBJ2-7 | TRBD2 | 14 | TRBV3-1
CASSVGGQPQHF | TGTGCCAGCAGTGTGGGGGGTCAGCCCCAGCATTTT | few | TRBJ1-5 | - | 12 | TRBV7-2
CASSLTGGNTGELFF | TGCGCCAGCAGCTTGACGGGGGGTAACACCGGGGAGCTGTTTTTT | few | TRBJ2-2 | TRBD2 | 15 | TRBV5-1
CATSRDRAGRVENTIYF | TGTGCCACCAGCAGAGATCGGGCAGGGAGGGTGGAAAACACCATATATTTT | few | TRBJ1-3 | - | 17 | TRBV15
CASSPNAGDEQFF | TGTGCCAGCTCACCCAACGCGGGGGATGAGCAGTTCTTC | - | TRBJ2-1 | TRBD2 | 13 | TRBV18
CASSLTGEAFF | TGTGCCAGCAGCTTAACAGGGGAAGCTTTCTTT | - | TRBJ1-1 | - | 11 | TRBV11-3
CSVEVGGVETQYF | TGCAGCGTCGAGGTTGGAGGGGTGGAGACCCAGTACTTC | - | TRBJ2-5 | - | 13 | TRBV29-1
CASSSNRGVTNTEAFF | TGTGCCAGCAGCTCCAACCGGGGGGTCACGAACACTGAAGCTTTCTTT | - | TRBJ1-1 | - | 16 | TRBV5-6
CASSQGLGGSYNEQFF | TGCGCCAGCAGCCAAGGACTTGGTGGCTCCTACAATGAGCAGTTCTTC | - | TRBJ2-1 | - | 16 | TRBV4-1
CSVEGGRQETQYF | TGCAGCGTTGAAGGAGGCAGACAAGAGACCCAGTACTTC | few | TRBJ2-5 | - | 13 | TRBV29-1
CASSPQQGQNTGELFF | TGTGCCAGCTCACCTCAACAGGGGCAAAACACCGGGGAGCTGTTTTTT | few | TRBJ2-2 | TRBD1 | 16 | TRBV18
CSVESSPDKEFF | TGCAGCGTTGAAAGTAGCCCGGACAAGGAGTTCTTC | few | TRBJ2-1 | - | 12 | TRBV29-1
CASSPVGSEHTEAFF | TGTGCCAGCTCACCAGTCGGGTCAGAGCACACTGAAGCTTTCTTT | few | TRBJ1-1 | - | 15 | TRBV18
CASSPRGGAWEGADTQYF | TGTGCCAGCAGTCCCCGGGGAGGGGCGTGGGAAGGGGCAGATACGCAGTATTTT | few | TRBJ2-3 | TRBD2 | 18 | TRBV27
CSARLTSGASGRYTGELFF | TGCAGTGCTAGACTAACGAGTGGGGCTAGCGGGAGGTACACCGGGGAGCTTTTTTTT | - | TRBJ2-2 | TRBD2 | 19 | TRBV20-1
CASSSLDTRTDTQYF | TGTGCCAGCAGCTCCCTGGATACCCGCACAGATACGCAGTATTTT | - | TRBJ2-3 | - | 15 | TRBV7-2
CASSPDTGGRSLEQYF | TGTGCCAGCTCACCAGATACTGGCGGGAGGTCGCTCGAGCAGTACTTC | - | TRBJ2-7 | TRBD2 | 16 | TRBV18